This entry describes one T cell receptor beta chain. Its antigen is as yet unknown. This sample includes further DNA sequences coding for the same CDR3. Assay: immunoSEQ multiplex PCR; the TCRdb copy retains only in-frame clones and omits some. The table has nearly 2 million clones, less than 95% seen once. These data come from a study of shared clonotypes between healthy human individuals. Findings of the study overall: Rarefaction exposed incomplete sorted-subset sequencing despite large depth. Larger richness was generally estimated for naive than memory subsets.

CDR3 length equals 14 residues. Germline CDR1 SGDLS, CDR2 YYNGEE. Unmatched junction bases numbered 4, after V lost 4 bases and J lost 1 base. Naive CD8 cells comprised CD45RO-negative, CCR7-positively selected cells, excluding terminally differentiated effector memory CD45RA+ cells. The sequencing sample was made of naive CD8+ T cells sorted from blood. The clonotype comes from a young man in good health. V is TRBV9 and J is TRBJ2-7, with 8 bases aligning to TRBD2. CDR3 bases: TGTGCCAGCAGCCCAAGCGGGGGTTCCTACGAGCAGTACTTC. Residues: CASSPSGGSYEQYF.